This T cell receptor beta chain is from a study of T cell repertoires in cytomegalovirus infection. Across the whole study: Matching HLA type, along with CMV infection, was indicated by public TCR beta signatures.

TCRdb redid the calling of the reads with MiXCR, one entry per CDR3 protein. The repertoire holds 50,000 or so distinct CDR3 sequences, with roughly a fifth as singletons. This clonotype was detected only a few times. Antigen specificity is unknown. The V segment lost 0 bases and the J segment 4 bases; nucleotides outside the gene matches: 2. This CDR3 has 15 amino acids. The germline V gene has CDR1 SGHRS and CDR2 YFSETQ. The TCR comes from a human donor in good health (CMV status not recorded). Some clones in this sample may be carry-over from other donors' samples. This specimen consisted of CD8+ T cells from cultured PBMCs, obtained from culture after CMV antigen stimulation. This chain links TRBV5-1 with TRBJ2-5; 11 bases align to TRBD2. CDR3 amino acids: CASSLGGLAGETQYF. The CDR3 DNA reads as TGCGCCAGCAGCTTGGGAGGACTAGCGGGAGAGACCCAGTACTTC.